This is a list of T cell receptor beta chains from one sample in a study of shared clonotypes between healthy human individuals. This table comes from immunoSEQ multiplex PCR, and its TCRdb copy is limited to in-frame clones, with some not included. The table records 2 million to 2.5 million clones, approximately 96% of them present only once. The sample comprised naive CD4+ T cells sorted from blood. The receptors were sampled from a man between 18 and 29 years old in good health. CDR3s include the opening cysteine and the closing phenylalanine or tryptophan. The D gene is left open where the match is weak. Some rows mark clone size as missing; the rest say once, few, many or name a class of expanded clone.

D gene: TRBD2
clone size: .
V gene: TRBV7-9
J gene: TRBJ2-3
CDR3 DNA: TGTGCCAGCAGCTCCGGACTAGCGGGCCGCACAGATACGCAGTATTTT
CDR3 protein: CASSSGLAGRTDTQYF

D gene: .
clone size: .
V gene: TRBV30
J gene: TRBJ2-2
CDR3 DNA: TGTGCCTGGAGTGGTAAGGACAGTTACACCGGGGAGCTGTTTTTT
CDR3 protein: CAWSGKDSYTGELFF

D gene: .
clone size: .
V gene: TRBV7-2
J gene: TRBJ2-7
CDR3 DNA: TGTGCCAGCAGGCCTCCGGGACCCTCCTACGAGCAGTACTTC
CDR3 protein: CASRPPGPSYEQYF

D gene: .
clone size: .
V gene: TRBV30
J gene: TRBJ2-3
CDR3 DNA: TGTGCCTGGAGTGCGGCTTTGGTACAGGGTGGCACAGATACGCAGTATTTT
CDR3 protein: CAWSAALVQGGTDTQYF

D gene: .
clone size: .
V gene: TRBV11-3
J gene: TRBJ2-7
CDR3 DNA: TGTGCCAGCAGCTTAGATAACGAGCAGTACTTC
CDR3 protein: CASSLDNEQYF

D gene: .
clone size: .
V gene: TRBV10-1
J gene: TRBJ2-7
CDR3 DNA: TGCGCCAGCAGGAAGAGCAGTATCGACGAGCAGTACTTC
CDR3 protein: CASRKSSIDEQYF

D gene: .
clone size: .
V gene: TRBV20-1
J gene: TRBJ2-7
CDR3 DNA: TGCAGTGCTCGGTCACCCCAGGAGCAGTACTTC
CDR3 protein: CSARSPQEQYF

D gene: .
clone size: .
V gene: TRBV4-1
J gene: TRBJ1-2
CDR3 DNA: TGCGCCAGCAGCCAAGGCAACGGCCACTATGGCTACACCTTC
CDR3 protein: CASSQGNGHYGYTF

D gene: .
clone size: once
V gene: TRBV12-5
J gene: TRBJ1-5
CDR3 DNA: TGTGCTAGTGCCCACGGGAGCACCAATCAGCCCCAGCATTTT
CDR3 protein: CASAHGSTNQPQHF

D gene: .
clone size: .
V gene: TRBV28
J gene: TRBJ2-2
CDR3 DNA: TGTGCCAGCAGCCTGGGTGGGGGGCGGAACACCGGGGAGCTGTTTTTT
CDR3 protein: CASSLGGGRNTGELFF

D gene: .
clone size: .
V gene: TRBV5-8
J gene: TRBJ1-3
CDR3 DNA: TGTGCCAGCAGCTCGACACTCTCTGGAAACACCATATATTTT
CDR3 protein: CASSSTLSGNTIYF

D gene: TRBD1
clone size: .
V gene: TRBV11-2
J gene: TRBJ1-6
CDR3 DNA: TGTGCCAGCAGGAACAGGGGGTCGTTGGGAAATTCACCCCTCCACTTT
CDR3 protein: CASRNRGSLGNSPLHF

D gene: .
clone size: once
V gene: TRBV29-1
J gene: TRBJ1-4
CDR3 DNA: TGCAACGCGCGGGAGCCAGGAGCTAATGAAAAACTGTTTTTT
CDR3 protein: CNAREPGANEKLFF

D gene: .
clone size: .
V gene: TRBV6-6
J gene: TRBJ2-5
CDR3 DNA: TGTGCCAGCAGTTACTCGATGAACCCCCAAGAGACCCAGTACTTC
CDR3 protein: CASSYSMNPQETQYF

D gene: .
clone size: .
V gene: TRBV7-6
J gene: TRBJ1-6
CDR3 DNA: TGTGCCAGCAGCTTTAGAGGGGGACGTGGCCTATTGGGATATTCACCCCTCCACTTT
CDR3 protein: CASSFRGGRGLLGYSPLHF

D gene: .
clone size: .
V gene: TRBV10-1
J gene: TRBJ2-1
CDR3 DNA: TGCGCCAGCAAAATGGACGTTACATACAATGAGCAGTTCTTC
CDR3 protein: CASKMDVTYNEQFF

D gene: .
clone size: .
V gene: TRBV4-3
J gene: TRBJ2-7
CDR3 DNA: TGCGCCAGCAGCCAAGCCCTTCTAACGACAGGCCTTAGCTCCTACGAGCAGTACTTC
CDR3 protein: CASSQALLTTGLSSYEQYF

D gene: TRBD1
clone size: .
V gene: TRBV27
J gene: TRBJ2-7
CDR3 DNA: TGTGCCAGCAGGAGGACAGGATTCTCCTACGAGCAGTACTTC
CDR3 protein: CASRRTGFSYEQYF

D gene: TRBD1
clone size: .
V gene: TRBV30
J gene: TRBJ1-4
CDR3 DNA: TGTGCCTGTGGACAGGACGGATATGCAACTAATGAAAAACTGTTTTTT
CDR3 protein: CACGQDGYATNEKLFF

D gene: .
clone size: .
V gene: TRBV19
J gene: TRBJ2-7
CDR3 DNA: TGTGCCAGTAGTATTAGGGGGGACCTACGAGAGCAGTACTTC
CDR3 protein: CASSIRGDLREQYF

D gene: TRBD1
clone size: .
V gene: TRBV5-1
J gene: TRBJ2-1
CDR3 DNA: TGCGCCAGCAGCTTGAGACAGGGGGCGGATGAGCAGTTCTTC
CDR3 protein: CASSLRQGADEQFF

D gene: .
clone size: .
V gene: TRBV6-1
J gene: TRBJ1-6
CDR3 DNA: TGTGCCAGCAGTGAATCGGGGAATTCACCCCTCCACTTT
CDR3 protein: CASSESGNSPLHF

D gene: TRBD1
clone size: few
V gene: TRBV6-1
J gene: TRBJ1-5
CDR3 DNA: TGTGCCTCAGGGACAGGGAGGATCCAGCCCCAGCATTTT
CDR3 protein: CASGTGRIQPQHF

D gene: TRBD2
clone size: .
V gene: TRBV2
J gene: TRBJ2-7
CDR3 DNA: TGTGCCAGCAGTGAAAAGGCGGGGGTATTAAATCCCTACGAGCAGTACTTC
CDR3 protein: CASSEKAGVLNPYEQYF

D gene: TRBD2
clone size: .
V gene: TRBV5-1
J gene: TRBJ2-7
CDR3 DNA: TGCGCCAGCAGCTTGGAAACTAGCGGGAATGCTGAGCAGTACTTC
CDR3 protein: CASSLETSGNAEQYF

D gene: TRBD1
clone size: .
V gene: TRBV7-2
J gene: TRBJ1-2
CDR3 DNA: TGTGCCAGCCAGCCAGGGGGCAAAAATTTGGGCTACACCTTC
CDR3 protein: CASQPGGKNLGYTF

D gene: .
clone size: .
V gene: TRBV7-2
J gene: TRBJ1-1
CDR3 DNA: TGTGCCAGCAGCAGGAGCATAGAAGCTTTCTTT
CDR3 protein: CASSRSIEAFF

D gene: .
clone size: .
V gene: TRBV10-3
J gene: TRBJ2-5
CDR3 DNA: TGTGCCATCAGTGAGTCTGGGCCAGGGGAGACCCAGTACTTC
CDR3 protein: CAISESGPGETQYF

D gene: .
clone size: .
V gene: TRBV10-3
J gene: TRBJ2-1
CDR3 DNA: TGTGCCATCAGTGAGCGGGAGAACTACAATGAGCAGTTCTTC
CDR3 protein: CAISERENYNEQFF

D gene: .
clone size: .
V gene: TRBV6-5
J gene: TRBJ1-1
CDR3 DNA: TGTGCCAGCAACCAACAGGGATGGAACACTGAAGCTTTCTTT
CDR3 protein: CASNQQGWNTEAFF

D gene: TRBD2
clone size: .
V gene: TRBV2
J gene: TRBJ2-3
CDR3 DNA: TGTGCCAGCAGTGGTGGGGGGGCAGATACGCAGTATTTT
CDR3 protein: CASSGGGADTQYF

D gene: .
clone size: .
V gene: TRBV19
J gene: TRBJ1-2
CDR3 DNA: TGTGCCAGTAGTATAGATGGCGGGGAAAACTATGGCTACACCTTC
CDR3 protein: CASSIDGGENYGYTF

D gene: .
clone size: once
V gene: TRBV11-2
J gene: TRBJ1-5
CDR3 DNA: TGTGCCAGCAGCTTAGATCCGGGGGGCAATCAGCCCCAGCATTTT
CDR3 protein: CASSLDPGGNQPQHF

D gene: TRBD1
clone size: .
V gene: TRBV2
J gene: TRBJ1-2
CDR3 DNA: TGTGCCAGCAGCCCCGGGACAGGGGGCGCTGGCTACACCTTC
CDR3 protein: CASSPGTGGAGYTF

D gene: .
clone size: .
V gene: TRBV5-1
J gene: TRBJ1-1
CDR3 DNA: TGCGCCAGCAGCTTGGGGGCCCTCTCCACTGAAGCTTTCTTT
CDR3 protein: CASSLGALSTEAFF

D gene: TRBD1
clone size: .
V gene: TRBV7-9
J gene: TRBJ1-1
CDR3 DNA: TGTGCCAGCAGCTATGGTTCCGGGACAGGTGAAGCTTTCTTT
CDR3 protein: CASSYGSGTGEAFF

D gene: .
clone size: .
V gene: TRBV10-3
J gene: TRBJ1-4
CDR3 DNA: TGTGCCACCCATGACGGACCTAATGAAAAACTGTTTTTT
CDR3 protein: CATHDGPNEKLFF

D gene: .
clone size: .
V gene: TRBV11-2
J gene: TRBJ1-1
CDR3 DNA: TGTGCCAGCAGCTTAGGTCTAGGGGTGGGAACTGAAGCTTTCTTT
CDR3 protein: CASSLGLGVGTEAFF

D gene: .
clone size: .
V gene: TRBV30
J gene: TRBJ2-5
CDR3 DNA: TGTGCCTGGAGTTGGTTGGAGACCCAGTACTTC
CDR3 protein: CAWSWLETQYF

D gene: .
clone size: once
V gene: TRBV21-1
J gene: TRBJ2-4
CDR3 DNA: TGTGCCAGCAGCAAATTGGGCCGTCGGGGTGGAAGAAACATTCAGTACTTC
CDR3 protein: CASSKLGRRGGRNIQYF

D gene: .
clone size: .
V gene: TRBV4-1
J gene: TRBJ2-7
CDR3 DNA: TGCGCCAGCAGCCAACTCGAGAGGAGTGGGGAGCAGTACTTC
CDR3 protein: CASSQLERSGEQYF

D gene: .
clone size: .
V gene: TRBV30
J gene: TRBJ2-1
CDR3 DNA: TGTGCCTGGAGTGTAAATGCCTATGAGCAGTTCTTC
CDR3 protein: CAWSVNAYEQFF

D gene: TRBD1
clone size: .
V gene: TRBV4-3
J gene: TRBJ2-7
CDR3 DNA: TGCGCCAGCAGCCAGGCCGCGGACAGGGGGCCCAACGAGCAGTACTTC
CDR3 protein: CASSQAADRGPNEQYF

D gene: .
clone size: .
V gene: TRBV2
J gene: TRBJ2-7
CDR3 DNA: TGTGCCAGCAGACACCGGGACTTCTTGGACGAGCAGTACTTC
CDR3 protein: CASRHRDFLDEQYF

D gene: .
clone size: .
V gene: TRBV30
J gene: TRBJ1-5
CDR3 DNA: TGTGCCTGGAGTGTTACGGCGAGCAATCAGCCCCAGCATTTT
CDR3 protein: CAWSVTASNQPQHF

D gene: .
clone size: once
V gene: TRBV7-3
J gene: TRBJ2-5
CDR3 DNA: TGTGCCAGCAGCGACACCGCATGGAATGCGGAGGCCCTCGGGATGCAAGAGACCCAGTACTTC
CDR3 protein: CASSDTAWNAEALGMQETQYF

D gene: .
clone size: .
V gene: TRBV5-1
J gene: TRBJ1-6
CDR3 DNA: TGCGCCAGCAGCTTGGCAGGGGCGGATAGATCACCCCTCCACTTT
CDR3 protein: CASSLAGADRSPLHF

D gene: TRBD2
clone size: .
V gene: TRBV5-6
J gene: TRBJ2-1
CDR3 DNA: TGTGCCAGCAGCCTCCGGACTAGCGGGGGGGCCGCTGAGCAGTTCTTC
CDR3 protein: CASSLRTSGGAAEQFF

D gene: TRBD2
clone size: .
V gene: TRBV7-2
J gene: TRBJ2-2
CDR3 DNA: TGTGCCAGCAGCGCGAGCGGGAGGGCCGACACCGGGGAGCTGTTTTTT
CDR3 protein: CASSASGRADTGELFF

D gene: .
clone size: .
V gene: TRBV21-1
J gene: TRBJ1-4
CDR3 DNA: TGTGCCAGCAGCAATGTCCGGGACAGGAATGAAAAACTGTTTTTT
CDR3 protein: CASSNVRDRNEKLFF

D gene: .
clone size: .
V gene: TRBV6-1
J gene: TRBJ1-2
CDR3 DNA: TGTGCCAGCAGTGAGAGTACAGGGAAAATCTATGGCTACACCTTC
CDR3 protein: CASSESTGKIYGYTF

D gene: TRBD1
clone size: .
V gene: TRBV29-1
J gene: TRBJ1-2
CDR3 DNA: TGCAGCGTTGAGGGGACAGGGGCAGCTGGCTACACCTTC
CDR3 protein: CSVEGTGAAGYTF

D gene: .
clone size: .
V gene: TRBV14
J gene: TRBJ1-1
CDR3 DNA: TGTGCCAGCAGCCGCCGAGGGGGGAGGAACACTGAAGCTTTCTTT
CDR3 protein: CASSRRGGRNTEAFF

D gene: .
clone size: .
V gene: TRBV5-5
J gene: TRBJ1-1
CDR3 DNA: TGTGCCAGCAGCTCCTTAAATCGGGGAGGCACTGAAGCTTTCTTT
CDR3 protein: CASSSLNRGGTEAFF

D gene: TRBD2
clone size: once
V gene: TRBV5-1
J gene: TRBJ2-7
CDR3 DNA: TGCGCCAGCAGCTTGGCGAGTAGCGGGACTTCCTACGAGCAGTACTTC
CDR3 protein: CASSLASSGTSYEQYF

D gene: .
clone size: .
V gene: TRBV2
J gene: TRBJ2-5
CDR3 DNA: TGTGCCAGCAGTGTGATACAGCAAGAGACCCAGTACTTC
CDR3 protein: CASSVIQQETQYF

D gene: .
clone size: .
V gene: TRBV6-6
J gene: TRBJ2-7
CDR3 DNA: TGTGCCAGCACCAAACGCCGGAATCAGACCTACGAGCAGTACTTC
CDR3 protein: CASTKRRNQTYEQYF

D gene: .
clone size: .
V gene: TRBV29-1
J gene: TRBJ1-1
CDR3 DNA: TGCAGCGGGGGCACTGGTTCGAACACTGAAGCTTTCTTT
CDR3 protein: CSGGTGSNTEAFF

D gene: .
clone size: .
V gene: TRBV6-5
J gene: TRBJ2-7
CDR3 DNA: TGTGCCAGCTCTTCTCAGGGGTCCTACGAGCAGTACTTC
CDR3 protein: CASSSQGSYEQYF